The 32 T cell receptor beta chains presented below share a single source sample, sequenced in a study of spatial heterogeneity in lung cancer. Study-level results: Counts of expanded intratumoral alpha and beta TCRs tracked tumor mutation counts.

Time point here: sample taken at primary tumor resection. These TCRs are of unknown antigen specificity. TCRdb called the 5' RACE reads again in MiXCR, with one record for every CDR3 protein. This table has 20,000 to 25,000 distinct CDR3 sequences, roughly 6.7% appearing once. The input for sequencing was lung tumor tissue, taken at surgery. The receptors here all came from a male donor with early-stage non-small cell lung cancer.

This clonotype was observed at least ten times. The chain employs TRBV7-8 and TRBJ2-1; weak D call: TRBD2 (5 bases). Germline-derived CDR1 and CDR2 are SGHVS and FQNEAQ. Trimming shortened V by 5 bases and J by 5 bases, and 13 bases separated the two germline ends. The CDR3 contains 14 residues. CDR3 protein: CASSLRESHNEQFF. DNA for the CDR3: TGTGCCAGCAGCCTAAGGGAGAGCCACAATGAGCAGTTCTTC.

This clonotype appeared many times. V usage is TRBV9 and J usage is TRBJ2-3; no clear D gene. V lost 4 bases to trimming and J lost 4 bases, with 10 bases between them. Germline values: CDR1 SGDLS, CDR2 YYNGEE. This CDR3 comprises 13 residues. The CDR3 here is CASSQAVADTQYF. DNA of the CDR3: TGTGCCAGCAGCCAGGCGGTCGCAGATACGCAGTATTTT. The whole variable domain, filled in from reference TRBV9 and TRBJ2-3, reads DSGVTQTPKHLITATGQRVTLRCSPRSGDLSVYWYQQSLDQGLQFLIQYYNGEERAKGNILERFSAQQFPDLHSELNLSSLELGDSALYFCASSQAVADTQYFGPGTRLTVL.

This clonotype was seen repeatedly, ten times or more. The V gene is TRBV15, the J gene TRBJ1-4; D ambiguous. Looked up from germline, CDR1 is LNHNV and CDR2 is YYDKDF (reference sequence). The CDR3 totals 15 residues. V shed 3 bases and J shed 4 bases, with 12 bases lying between them. The CDR3 loop reads CATSSSKGSNEKLFF. The CDR3 coding sequence is TGTGCCACCAGCAGTTCCAAAGGAAGTAATGAAAAACTGTTTTTT.

This clonotype was recorded many times. The V call is TRBV7-6, the J call TRBJ1-3, with D perhaps TRBD1 (6 bases). Germline V CDR1 and CDR2: SGHVS, FNYEAQ. The CDR3 has 17 amino acids. V was pared by 0 bases and J by 1 base, with 13 bases between. Here the CDR3 reads CASSLARGGTSGNTIYF. The DNA of the CDR3 is TGTGCCAGCAGCTTAGCACGAGGGGGGACTTCTGGAAACACCATATATTTT.

This clonotype appeared many times. An end of the junction differs from the germline gene, which may be a read error. The chain couples TRBV5-1 to TRBJ2-1; 9 nucleotides align to TRBD1. The CDR3 loop spans 14 amino acids. Germline CDR1 reads SGHRS; CDR2 reads YFSETQ. The CDR3 DNA follows: TGCGCCAGCAGCGTGGGACAGGGCTACGATGAGCAGTTCTTC. This encodes CASSVGQGYDEQFF.

Ten or more counts support this clonotype. V usage is TRBV7-2 and J usage is TRBJ2-3, with TRBD2 matching 11 bases. Losses at the gene ends were 3 bases for V and 2 bases for J; bases not matched to a gene: 7. The germline V gene has CDR1 SGHTA and CDR2 FQGNSA. This CDR3 is built from 17 residues. CDR3 protein: CASSFTRLAGYTDTQYF. CDR3 coding DNA: TGTGCCAGCAGCTTCACGCGACTAGCGGGGTACACAGATACGCAGTATTTT.

The table lists this clonotype with many counts. The genes are TRBV4-2 and TRBJ1-4; D gene unclear. The CDR3 totals 16 residues. Deletions cut 0 bases from V and 0 bases from J, with 8 bases between. The germline CDR1 and CDR2 sequences are LGHNA and YNFKEQ. As DNA, the CDR3 is TGTGCCAGCAGCCAAGATCCCCAAGCAACTAATGAAAAACTGTTTTTT. It codes for CASSQDPQATNEKLFF.

This clonotype has ten or more counts. Likely a read error: the CDR3 ends without its conserved phenylalanine or tryptophan. The chain links TRBV7-2 to TRBJ2-3; TRBD2 matches at 12 bases. With 5 bases clipped from V and 2 bases from J, the junction kept 5 bases outside the gene matches. This CDR3 has 16 residues. Germline V gene data show CDR1 as SGHTA and CDR2 as FQGNSA. The CDR3, as DNA: TGTGCCAGCAGCGGAACTAGCGGGGGGAACACAGATACGCAGTATGTT. Translated: CASSGTSGGNTDTQYV.

The table lists this clonotype with many counts. V gene TRBV12-3 or TRBV12-4 combines with J gene TRBJ1-5, with D unresolved. The CDR3 has 13 amino acids. V was clipped by 0 bases and J by 4 bases, with 4 bases between them. DNA for the CDR3: TGTGCCAGCAGTTTAGCGCATAATCAGCCCCAGCATTTT. It translates to CASSLAHNQPQHF.

This clonotype appeared many times. The gene calls are TRBV12-3 or TRBV12-4 and TRBJ2-7, with unresolved D. The CDR3 covers 15 residues. The germline V and J ends were trimmed by 0 bases and 0 bases, with 9 bases remaining between them. The CDR3 here is CASSLAAVSSYEQYF. CDR3 nucleotides: TGTGCCAGCAGTTTAGCGGCGGTGAGCTCCTACGAGCAGTACTTC.

At least ten counts were recorded for this clonotype. V is TRBV20-1 and J is TRBJ1-2; no clear D gene. V was cut by 7 bases and J by 2 bases, with 8 bases left in between. The germline gives CDR1 DFQATT, CDR2 SNEGSKA (reference sequence). This CDR3 contains 11 residues. Here the CDR3 DNA reads TGCAGTGGCGTCACCAACTATGGCTACACCTTC. Encoded protein: CSGVTNYGYTF.

This clonotype has a count of ten or more. V is TRBV25-1 and J is TRBJ1-2; 7 bases line up with TRBD1. The CDR3 loop spans 13 amino acids. Per the germline V gene, CDR1 is MGHDK and CDR2 is SYGVNS. The junction had 5 bases not matched to a gene; V was cut back by 1 base and J by 9 bases. The CDR3 loop reads CASSESTGESYTF. The CDR3 bases are TGTGCCAGCAGTGAATCTACAGGGGAGAGCTACACCTTC.

This clonotype has a count of ten or more. The chain joins TRBV6-2 or TRBV6-3 to TRBJ2-3; 9 bases fit TRBD2. V was pared by 7 bases and J by 4 bases, with 9 bases of the junction left unmatched. Germline V gives CDR1 MNHEY, CDR2 SVGEGT. CDR3 length: 15 residues. The CDR3 DNA reads as TGTGCCAGCACCAAAGCGACTAGCGGCCCAGATACGCAGTATTTT. It is translated as CASTKATSGPDTQYF.

Ten or more counts support this clonotype. V gene TRBV7-9 combines with J gene TRBJ1-2; D uncertain. This CDR3 is built from 15 residues. Trimming removed 6 bases at V and 6 bases at J, with 20 bases between. Germline values: CDR1 SEHNR, CDR2 FQNEAQ (reference sequence). Written as DNA, the CDR3 is TGTGCCAGCAGAGAGGCGACGGGTCAAAACGATGGCTACACCTTC. Residues: CASREATGQNDGYTF.

This clonotype was recorded many times. The chain links TRBV28 to TRBJ1-2; no reliable D call. This CDR3 has 12 amino acids. The ends were cut back, 9 bases at V and 5 bases at J, with 13 bases in the middle. In germline, CDR1 is MDHEN, CDR2 SYDVKM. CDR3: CASFGRFYGYTF. CDR3 DNA: TGTGCCAGTTTTGGACGGTTTTATGGCTACACCTTC.

For this clonotype: A much larger clone is a single base away; this may be a read error. The rearrangement links TRBV11-2 to TRBJ2-7; D call uncertain. The CDR3 consists of 14 residues. The V end was cut by 3 bases, the J end by 0 bases, with 9 bases between. Germline-derived CDR1 and CDR2 are SGHAT and FQNNGV. The DNA for the CDR3 is TGTGCCAGCAGCTTCCAGCTTGACTCCTACGAGCAGTACTTC. Amino acids: CASSFQLDSYEQYF. Looking up the rest from reference TRBV11-2 and TRBJ2-7 gives the full variable domain: EAGVAQSPRYKIIEKRQSVAFWCNPISGHATLYWYQQILGQGPKLLIQFQNNGVVDDSQLPKDRFSAERLKGVDSTLKIQPAKLEDSAVYLCASSFQLDSYEQYFGPGTRLTVT.

This clonotype was recorded many times. V is TRBV4-2 and J is TRBJ2-7; no firm D call. Trimming took off 1 base at V and 6 bases at J, with 16 bases between the two ends. Germline CDR1 reads LGHNA; CDR2 reads YNFKEQ. CDR3 size: 15 residues. The CDR3 sequence is CASSQAVNRGIEQYF. The DNA for the CDR3 is TGTGCCAGCAGCCAAGCGGTGAACAGAGGAATCGAGCAGTACTTC.

This clonotype has a count of ten or more. The rearrangement links TRBV7-9 to TRBJ2-7; the D is unclear. Germline lookup yields CDR1 SEHNR and CDR2 FQNEAQ (reference sequence). The CDR3 is made up of 12 amino acids. Deletions cut 4 bases from V and 1 base from J, with 5 bases between. The DNA for the CDR3 is TGTGCCAGCAGCTGGCAGTCCTACGAGCAGTACTTC. It encodes CASSWQSYEQYF.

This clonotype was observed many times. This chain links TRBV2 with TRBJ2-3; 8 bases map to TRBD1. Trimming removed 4 bases from V and 3 bases from J; junction bases left unmatched: 6. The length of the CDR3 is 15 residues. Germline V CDR1 and CDR2: SNHLY, FYNNEI. The CDR3 sequence: CASSGWTGRTDTQYF. Here the CDR3 DNA reads TGTGCCAGCAGTGGGTGGACAGGGCGAACAGATACGCAGTATTTT.

This clonotype was seen at least ten times. This chain connects TRBV27 to TRBJ2-2; tentative D call: TRBD1 (6 bases). The V end was cut by 0 bases, the J end by 5 bases, with 16 bases between. This CDR3 comprises 17 residues. Germline CDR1 and CDR2: MNHEY and SMNVEV (reference sequence). CDR3: CASSLSKGGVGTGELFF. CDR3 sequence (DNA): TGTGCCAGCAGTTTATCGAAAGGGGGAGTAGGAACCGGGGAGCTGTTTTTT.

This clonotype was observed many times. The V gene is TRBV2, the J gene TRBJ2-7; 14 nucleotides agree with TRBD2. Germline CDR1 reads SNHLY; CDR2 reads FYNNEI. Unmatched junction bases numbered 7, after V lost 7 bases and J lost 8 bases. The CDR3 sequence is 14 residues long. CDR3 in amino acids: CASKPGLAGVQQYF. CDR3 nucleotides: TGTGCCAGCAAACCGGGACTAGCGGGGGTCCAGCAGTACTTC.

Ten or more counts support this clonotype. This chain connects TRBV7-9 to TRBJ2-5, with D uncertain. V was cut by 0 bases and J by 6 bases, with 5 bases left in between. Germline CDR1 is SEHNR and CDR2 is FQNEAQ (reference sequence). This CDR3 is built from 12 residues. The CDR3 spells CASSLAVQTQYF. Written as DNA, the CDR3 is TGTGCCAGCAGCTTAGCGGTCCAGACCCAGTACTTC.

Ten or more counts support this clonotype. This chain connects TRBV28 to TRBJ2-3; 9 bases are a match to TRBD2. The CDR3 totals 18 residues. Losses at the gene ends were 7 bases for V and 2 bases for J; bases not matched to a gene: 16. Looked up from germline, CDR1 is MDHEN and CDR2 is SYDVKM. The CDR3 spells CASKLRGASGELTDTQYF. CDR3 coding DNA: TGTGCCAGCAAACTGAGGGGGGCTAGCGGGGAACTCACAGATACGCAGTATTTT. Complete variable domain (other parts from reference TRBV28 and TRBJ2-3): DVKVTQSSRYLVKRTGEKVFLECVQDMDHENMFWYRQDPGLGLRLIYFSYDVKMKEKGDIPEGYSVSREKKERFSLILESASTNQTSMYLCASKLRGASGELTDTQYFGPGTRLTVL.

The V call is TRBV28, the J call TRBJ2-3; the D is unclear. The CDR3 totals 14 residues. The V gene's germline CDR1 is MDHEN and CDR2 SYDVKM. Trimming stripped 6 bases from V and 4 bases from J, with 14 bases between. In DNA form, the CDR3 reads TGTGCCAGCAGCATACAGCCAGTTTCAGATACGCAGTATTTT. It specifies CASSIQPVSDTQYF.

This clonotype occurred many times. The chain uses TRBV7-2 and TRBJ2-3; D is uncertain. The CDR3 contains 12 residues. The germline V and J ends were trimmed by 1 base and 5 bases, with 4 bases remaining between them. From germline, CDR1 is SGHTA and CDR2 FQGNSA. The CDR3: CASSLVGDTQYF. CDR3 DNA sequence: TGTGCCAGCAGCTTAGTTGGAGATACGCAGTATTTT.

This clonotype was counted at least ten times. The V gene is TRBV6-5, the J gene TRBJ2-7; D remains unclear. The CDR3 has 15 amino acids. The germline CDR1 and CDR2 sequences are MNHEY and SVGAGI. Trimming took 7 bases from V and 7 from J, leaving 23 bases between them. CDR3 DNA: TGTGCCAGCACCAACCTCGCGAACCCCTTAGGGGAGCAGTACTTC. Protein sequence: CASTNLANPLGEQYF.

This clonotype is deemed medium-sized. The chain carries TRBV24-1 and TRBJ2-1, with TRBD1 as a possible D gene (6 bases). Germline CDR1 is KGHDR and CDR2 is SFDVKD. V was clipped by 1 base and J by 1 base, with 10 bases between them. The CDR3 extends over 16 amino acids. The CDR3 loop is CATSDFGTKSYNEQFF. CDR3 DNA sequence: TGTGCCACCAGTGATTTCGGGACAAAGTCCTACAATGAGCAGTTCTTC.

This clonotype has ten or more counts. The rearrangement joins TRBV27 to TRBJ2-2, with 8 bases that match TRBD1. Per germline, CDR1 MNHEY and CDR2 SMNVEV (reference sequence). This CDR3 contains 16 residues. Unmatched junction bases numbered 2, after V lost 0 bases and J lost 2 bases. CDR3 loop: CASSLSDRVNTGELFF. CDR3 DNA sequence: TGTGCCAGCAGTTTATCGGACAGGGTTAACACCGGGGAGCTGTTTTTT.

Points on this clonotype: One end of the junction is discordant with germline, which a read error may explain. The chain uses TRBV5-4 and TRBJ1-3; 10 bases align to TRBD1. The CDR3 spans 15 residues. Per germline, CDR1 SGHNT and CDR2 YYREEE (reference sequence). The CDR3 nucleotides are TGTGCCAGCAGCCGACAGGGGGCGCCTGGAAACACCATACATTTT. It encodes CASSRQGAPGNTIHF. Filled out from reference TRBV5-4 and TRBJ1-3, the complete variable domain reads ETGVTQSPTHLIKTRGQQVTLRCSSQSGHNTVSWYQQALGQGPQFIFQYYREEENGRGNFPPRFSGLQFPNYSSELNVNALELDDSALYLCASSRQGAPGNTIHFGEGSWLTVV.

This clonotype was picked up many times. The chain recombines TRBV28 with TRBJ1-5; D is ambiguous. CDR1 is MDHEN and CDR2 is SYDVKM in the germline V gene. Trimming pared 1 base from V and 5 bases from J, leaving 6 bases between. CDR3 length equals 13 residues. The CDR3 DNA is TGTGCCAGCAGTTTATCGGGAGATCAGCCCCAGCATTTT. As protein: CASSLSGDQPQHF.

This clonotype was detected ten times or more. The J gene is TRBJ2-3, the V gene TRBV7-9; TRBD2 matches 7 bases. Trimming at V came to 4 bases and at J to 0 bases, leaving 13 bases not matched to a gene. Germline-derived CDR1 and CDR2 are SEHNR and FQNEAQ (reference sequence). The CDR3 spans 18 residues. CDR3 in amino acids: CASSSKVASGASTDTQYF. DNA of the CDR3: TGTGCCAGCAGCTCAAAGGTGGCTAGCGGAGCTAGCACAGATACGCAGTATTTT.

This clonotype was observed a few times. The chain carries TRBV9 and TRBJ2-3; no clear D. The CDR3 has 15 residues. Deletions cut 3 bases from V and 5 bases from J, with 16 bases between. Germline V gene data show CDR1 as SGDLS and CDR2 as YYNGEE. The CDR3 here is CASSAPPPLGDTQYF. CDR3 sequence (DNA): TGTGCCAGCAGCGCTCCACCCCCCCTAGGAGATACGCAGTATTTT.